The rows below give T cell receptor beta chains drawn from one sample of a study of blood T cell repertoires in COVID-19. Clones were sequenced by immunoSEQ multiplex PCR, and TCRdb holds only the in-frame ones, with some missing. The table records about 350,000 clones, about 90% of them present only once. What was sequenced was peripheral blood. The source of these receptors is a woman aged 45-59 years with COVID-19, enrolled during active disease. Each CDR3 is given with its conserved first and last residue. Each record gives: J gene, V gene, clone size, D gene, CDR3 DNA, CDR3 protein. A D gene is named only where the DNA matches it firmly. Size is omitted from some rows. Given values are once, few, many or a class for expanded clones.

J gene: TRBJ1-1
V gene: TRBV27
clone size: .
D gene: TRBD1
CDR3 DNA: TGTGCCAGCAGTTTACCGGTATGGGGACAGGGGGCTGGGGCTTTCTTT
CDR3 protein: CASSLPVWGQGAGAFF

J gene: TRBJ1-2
V gene: TRBV28
clone size: .
D gene: TRBD1
CDR3 DNA: TGTGCCAGCGTATCGACAGGGGGGAGGGGCTACACCTTC
CDR3 protein: CASVSTGGRGYTF

J gene: TRBJ2-3
V gene: TRBV10-1
clone size: .
D gene: .
CDR3 DNA: TGCGCCAGCAGCAGGACAGAGGGGCGGGCAGATACGCAGTATTTT
CDR3 protein: CASSRTEGRADTQYF

J gene: TRBJ2-3
V gene: TRBV4-1
clone size: .
D gene: TRBD2
CDR3 DNA: TGCGCCAGCAGCCAACCTGGGACTAGCGGTCGCGGAAGTAGGGATACGCAGTATTTT
CDR3 protein: CASSQPGTSGRGSRDTQYF

J gene: TRBJ1-4
V gene: TRBV12-5
clone size: .
D gene: .
CDR3 DNA: TGTGCTAGTGGTTTCACGGGACTCGCTAATGAAAAACTGTTTTTT
CDR3 protein: CASGFTGLANEKLFF

J gene: TRBJ2-7
V gene: TRBV19
clone size: .
D gene: TRBD1
CDR3 DNA: TGTGCCAGTAGCCGACTCGGACAGGGAGGCGAGCAGTACTTC
CDR3 protein: CASSRLGQGGEQYF

J gene: TRBJ1-1
V gene: TRBV6-1
clone size: .
D gene: .
CDR3 DNA: TGTGCCAGCAGTGGGAGTTTGTGGGGGGAGAACACTGAAGCTTTCTTT
CDR3 protein: CASSGSLWGENTEAFF

J gene: TRBJ2-4
V gene: TRBV3-1/TRBV3-2
clone size: .
D gene: .
CDR3 DNA: TGTGCCAGCAGCCAAGCGGAGCTAGCCAAAAACATTCAGTACTTC
CDR3 protein: CASSQAELAKNIQYF

J gene: TRBJ2-5
V gene: TRBV24-1
clone size: .
D gene: .
CDR3 DNA: TGTGCCACCAGTGACACATTTTTGAAGAAGACCCAGTACTTC
CDR3 protein: CATSDTFLKKTQYF

J gene: TRBJ1-2
V gene: TRBV2
clone size: .
D gene: TRBD1
CDR3 DNA: TGTGCCAGCAGGGAGTTGAGACAGGGTGAGGGCTACACCTTC
CDR3 protein: CASRELRQGEGYTF

J gene: TRBJ1-3
V gene: TRBV11-3
clone size: once
D gene: .
CDR3 DNA: TGTGCCAGCAGCCTTCGAAACACCATATATTTT
CDR3 protein: CASSLRNTIYF

J gene: TRBJ1-5
V gene: TRBV27
clone size: .
D gene: TRBD1
CDR3 DNA: TGTGCCAGCAGTCTTACAGGGGGTAGCAATCAGCCCCAGCATTTT
CDR3 protein: CASSLTGGSNQPQHF

J gene: TRBJ2-1
V gene: TRBV7-8
clone size: .
D gene: .
CDR3 DNA: TGTGCCAGCAGCTTTAAAACGGGAGTTGAGCAGTTCTTC
CDR3 protein: CASSFKTGVEQFF

J gene: TRBJ2-1
V gene: TRBV4-2
clone size: .
D gene: .
CDR3 DNA: TGTGCCAGCAGCCAAGAGGGTGGGCGTCACAATGAGCAGTTCTTC
CDR3 protein: CASSQEGGRHNEQFF

J gene: TRBJ1-1
V gene: TRBV7-9
clone size: .
D gene: .
CDR3 DNA: TGTGCCAGCAGGCCCGGGAACACTGAAGCTTTCTTT
CDR3 protein: CASRPGNTEAFF

J gene: TRBJ2-4
V gene: TRBV5-1
clone size: .
D gene: TRBD1
CDR3 DNA: TGCGCCAGCAGCTTGACAGGGGGCAGAAACATTCAGTACTTC
CDR3 protein: CASSLTGGRNIQYF

J gene: TRBJ2-1
V gene: TRBV6-6
clone size: .
D gene: .
CDR3 DNA: TGTGCCAGCAGTTACGGGGGCAGGGCAGGCAATGAGCAGTTCTTC
CDR3 protein: CASSYGGRAGNEQFF

J gene: TRBJ2-3
V gene: TRBV7-2
clone size: .
D gene: .
CDR3 DNA: TGTGCCAGCAGCGTATCAGATACGCAGTATTTT
CDR3 protein: CASSVSDTQYF

J gene: TRBJ2-4
V gene: TRBV10-3
clone size: .
D gene: TRBD2
CDR3 DNA: TGTGCCATCAGTCCCCGGACTAGCGGGAGTGGTTTGAACATTCAGTACTTC
CDR3 protein: CAISPRTSGSGLNIQYF

J gene: TRBJ1-2
V gene: TRBV18
clone size: .
D gene: .
CDR3 DNA: TGTGCCAGCTCACCTGACAGCAACTATGGCTACACCTTC
CDR3 protein: CASSPDSNYGYTF

J gene: TRBJ2-7
V gene: TRBV20-1
clone size: .
D gene: .
CDR3 DNA: TGCAGTGCTAGGCACAGTTACGAGCAGTACTTC
CDR3 protein: CSARHSYEQYF

J gene: TRBJ2-1
V gene: TRBV30
clone size: .
D gene: TRBD2
CDR3 DNA: TGTGCCTGGAGTCGGCCCGGACTAGCTCAGTTCTTC
CDR3 protein: CAWSRPGLAQFF

J gene: TRBJ1-5
V gene: TRBV6-5
clone size: .
D gene: TRBD1
CDR3 DNA: TGTGCCAGCAGTTACTCGACGGGACAGGAGCAGCCCCAGCATTTT
CDR3 protein: CASSYSTGQEQPQHF

J gene: TRBJ2-5
V gene: TRBV5-4
clone size: .
D gene: TRBD2
CDR3 DNA: TGTGCCAGCAGCCCTAGCGGGAGGCCGGAGACCCAGTACTTC
CDR3 protein: CASSPSGRPETQYF

J gene: TRBJ1-5
V gene: TRBV6-5
clone size: .
D gene: .
CDR3 DNA: TGTGCCAGCAGTTACTCGGAGAATCAGCCCCAGCATTTT
CDR3 protein: CASSYSENQPQHF

J gene: TRBJ2-3
V gene: TRBV7-2
clone size: .
D gene: TRBD2
CDR3 DNA: TGTGCCAGCAGCGGGAGAGCGGGAGGCACAGATACGCAGTATTTT
CDR3 protein: CASSGRAGGTDTQYF

J gene: TRBJ2-3
V gene: TRBV5-1
clone size: .
D gene: TRBD2
CDR3 DNA: TGCGCCAGCTGGGAGACTAGCGGGAGCACAGATACGCAGTATTTT
CDR3 protein: CASWETSGSTDTQYF

J gene: TRBJ1-5
V gene: TRBV9
clone size: .
D gene: .
CDR3 DNA: TGTGCCAGCAGCGTAGAGCCGGGCGGGAAGCCCCAGCATTTT
CDR3 protein: CASSVEPGGKPQHF

J gene: TRBJ2-2
V gene: TRBV25-1
clone size: .
D gene: TRBD1
CDR3 DNA: TGTGCCAGCAGTGCTCAGGGGGTGGGCACCGGGGAGCTGTTTTTT
CDR3 protein: CASSAQGVGTGELFF

J gene: TRBJ2-3
V gene: TRBV11-2
clone size: .
D gene: TRBD2
CDR3 DNA: TGTGCCAGCAGCCTGGGACTAGGACAAACTAGCACAGATACGCAGTATTTT
CDR3 protein: CASSLGLGQTSTDTQYF

J gene: TRBJ2-5
V gene: TRBV7-6
clone size: .
D gene: .
CDR3 DNA: TGTGCCAGCAGCTCAGTGCTAGCGGAGACCCAGTACTTC
CDR3 protein: CASSSVLAETQYF

J gene: TRBJ2-1
V gene: TRBV3-1/TRBV3-2
clone size: .
D gene: TRBD2
CDR3 DNA: TGTGCCAGCAGCCAAGATAGGGGCGTGGGAGGGCCTCTGGGGCAGTTCTTC
CDR3 protein: CASSQDRGVGGPLGQFF

J gene: TRBJ2-3
V gene: TRBV9
clone size: .
D gene: .
CDR3 DNA: TGTGCCAGCACTACGCCGTGGCGGGACTTTCAGTATTTT
CDR3 protein: CASTTPWRDFQYF

J gene: TRBJ1-5
V gene: TRBV12-3/TRBV12-4
clone size: .
D gene: .
CDR3 DNA: TGTGCCAGCAGCAAAACTATCAATCAGCCCCAGCATTTT
CDR3 protein: CASSKTINQPQHF

J gene: TRBJ1-4
V gene: TRBV28
clone size: .
D gene: TRBD1
CDR3 DNA: TGTGCCAGCAGACCCACCCCAGGACAGGGGACTGAAAAACTGTTTTTT
CDR3 protein: CASRPTPGQGTEKLFF

J gene: TRBJ1-1
V gene: TRBV11-2
clone size: .
D gene: TRBD1
CDR3 DNA: TGTGCCAGCAGCCCCGGGACAGGGGGTGAAGCTTTCTTT
CDR3 protein: CASSPGTGGEAFF

J gene: TRBJ2-5
V gene: TRBV14
clone size: once
D gene: TRBD1
CDR3 DNA: TGTGCCAGCAGCCAAGGGACAGGGAAGACCCAGTACTTC
CDR3 protein: CASSQGTGKTQYF

J gene: TRBJ1-1
V gene: TRBV5-4
clone size: .
D gene: TRBD1
CDR3 DNA: TGTGCCAGCAGCTGGGACAGGACACTGGCTGAAGCTTTCTTT
CDR3 protein: CASSWDRTLAEAFF